This entry lists 30 T cell receptor beta chains sequenced from one sample in a study of T cell responses to AZD1222 COVID-19 vaccine. Libraries were prepared by immunoSEQ multiplex PCR; TCRdb keeps only in-frame clonotypes and omits some of them. The data contain tens of thousands of clones, 60% to 85% of them singletons. Specimen: peripheral blood, collected 28 days after the second AZD1222 dose. Every receptor here comes from an adult who received the AZD1222 COVID-19 vaccine.

This clone was seen once. The CDR3 protein is CASSLHGGTGEEETQYF. DNA for the CDR3: TGTGCCAGCAGTCTCCATGGCGGGACAGGCGAAGAAGAGACCCAGTACTTC. The chain is built from TRBV28 and TRBJ2-5; TRBD1 agrees at 8 bases. V was pared by 5 bases and J by 3 bases, with 14 bases of the junction left unmatched. CDR3 length equals 17 residues. CDR1 MDHEN and CDR2 SYDVKM come from the germline V gene.

Only a few counts were recorded for this clone. The CDR3 region has the DNA TGTGCCACCCGGACCCCAGACACAGATACGCAGTATTTT. Its translation: CATRTPDTDTQYF. V is TRBV7-9 and J is TRBJ2-3; no clear D. Germline CDR1 reads SEHNR; CDR2 reads FQNEAQ (reference sequence). The CDR3 runs 13 residues. V lost 10 bases and J 2 bases, leaving 13 bases between the germline ends.

This clone was seen a single time. The chain links TRBV7-2 to TRBJ2-5; 11 bases match TRBD2. V lost 2 bases to trimming and J lost 5 bases; unmatched junction nucleotides: 10. Germline-derived CDR1 and CDR2 are SGHTA and FQGNSA. CDR3 length: 17 amino acids. The CDR3 coding sequence is TGTGCCAGCAGCTTATTACGTGTAGCGGGAGGGCCGGAGACCCAGTACTTC. Its translation: CASSLLRVAGGPETQYF.

The V call is TRBV6-5, the J call TRBJ1-5; 9 positions agree with TRBD1. Looked up from germline, CDR1 is MNHEY and CDR2 is SVGAGI. The V segment lost 6 bases and the J segment 7 bases; nucleotides outside the gene matches: 7. The CDR3 runs 14 residues. CDR3 in amino acids: CASSDQGQGQPQHF. In DNA, the CDR3 is TGTGCCAGCAGCGATCAGGGACAGGGCCAGCCCCAGCATTTT.

Regarding this clone: The sample contains more than one DNA sequence encoding this CDR3. This chain links TRBV13 with TRBJ2-7; D is perhaps TRBD2 (5 bases). CDR1 is PRHDT and CDR2 is FYEKMQ in the germline V gene (reference sequence). Trimming removed 3 bases at V and 0 bases at J, with 6 bases between. The CDR3 totals 13 residues. The CDR3 reads CASSLGSSYEQYF. DNA for the CDR3: TGTGCCAGCAGCTTGGGGAGCTCCTACGAGCAGTACTTC.

In regard to this clone: The junction shows a germline mismatch at one end, possibly a read error. This sequence joins TRBV28 and TRBJ1-1; D might be TRBD1 (6 bases). Germline V CDR1 and CDR2: MDHEN, SYDVKM. The CDR3 covers 15 residues. CDR3 coding DNA: TGTGCCACCAGTTTCGAGGGGGGGAGTAACACTGAAGCTTTCTTT. It yields the protein CATSFEGGSNTEAFF.

V and J are TRBV6-2 or TRBV6-3 and TRBJ1-1; the D gene is possibly TRBD1 (6 bases). From germline, CDR1 is MNHEY and CDR2 SVGEGT. This CDR3 contains 15 residues. V was trimmed by 1 base and J by 5 bases, leaving 14 bases between them. Here the CDR3 reads CASSYYTGRGTEAFF. CDR3 DNA: TGTGCCAGCAGTTACTATACAGGGCGAGGGACTGAAGCTTTCTTT.

This chain uses TRBV18 with TRBJ2-1, with D unclear. The germline V gene encodes CDR1 KGHSH and CDR2 LQKENI. Trimming left V 2 bases short and J 0 bases short, with 11 bases between. This CDR3 has 16 residues. The CDR3 spells CASSPSIPSSYNEQFF. The DNA of the CDR3 is TGTGCCAGCTCACCATCAATACCGAGCTCCTACAATGAGCAGTTCTTC. Using reference TRBV18 and TRBJ2-1 for the parts outside the CDR3, the full variable domain is NAGVMQNPRHLVRRRGQEARLRCSPMKGHSHVYWYRQLPEEGLKFMVYLQKENIIDESGMPKERFSAEFPKEGPSILRIQQVVRGDSAAYFCASSPSIPSSYNEQFFGPGTRLTVL.

The gene calls are TRBV18 and TRBJ2-7, with D perhaps TRBD1 (6 bases). CDR1 KGHSH and CDR2 LQKENI come from the germline V gene. This CDR3 contains 13 residues. V was shortened by 1 base and J by 6 bases, with 10 bases between the two germline ends. CDR3 nucleotides: TGTGCCAGCTCACCACTCCGACAGGCCGAGCAGTACTTC. Translation: CASSPLRQAEQYF.

The chain has TRBV18 and TRBJ1-5, with 8 bases fitting TRBD1. The junction had 4 bases not matched to a gene; V was cut back by 3 bases and J by 3 bases. The CDR3 has 15 amino acids. CDR1 and CDR2 from the germline V gene are KGHSH and LQKENI. CDR3 amino acids: CASSPGQALNQPQHF. The CDR3 coding sequence is TGTGCCAGCTCACCGGGACAGGCCCTCAATCAGCCCCAGCATTTT. The whole variable domain, remainder taken from reference TRBV18 and TRBJ1-5, is NAGVMQNPRHLVRRRGQEARLRCSPMKGHSHVYWYRQLPEEGLKFMVYLQKENIIDESGMPKERFSAEFPKEGPSILRIQQVVRGDSAAYFCASSPGQALNQPQHFGDGTRLSIL.

The chain recombines TRBV7-2 with TRBJ2-5, with D possibly being TRBD2 (6 bases). The CDR3 is made up of 14 amino acids. Germline V gives CDR1 SGHTA, CDR2 FQGNSA. Deletions cut 1 base from V and 5 bases from J, with 11 bases between. CDR3 protein: CASSLVQGGETQYF. The CDR3 DNA reads TGTGCCAGCAGCTTAGTCCAGGGAGGCGAGACCCAGTACTTC. Drawing the rest from reference TRBV7-2 and TRBJ2-5, the complete variable domain is GAGVSQSPSNKVTEKGKDVELRCDPISGHTALYWYRQSLGQGLEFLIYFQGNSAPDKSGLPSDRFSAERTGGSVSTLTIQRTQQEDSAVYLCASSLVQGGETQYFGPGTRLLVL.

The J gene is TRBJ2-4, the V gene TRBV18, with 9 bases matching TRBD1. CDR1 KGHSH and CDR2 LQKENI come from the germline V gene. V shed 3 bases, J shed 0 bases, and the junction held 9 bases outside the gene matches. The length of the CDR3 is 18 residues. DNA for the CDR3: TGTGCCAGCTCACCGGGGACAGGGAGTCTCTTAGCCAAAAACATTCAGTACTTC. It translates to CASSPGTGSLLAKNIQYF.

The chain links TRBV11-1 to TRBJ2-7, with 8 bases identical to TRBD1. This CDR3 comprises 15 residues. In germline, CDR1 is SGHAT, CDR2 FQDESV (reference sequence). The V segment lost 5 bases and the J segment 3 bases; nucleotides outside the gene matches: 9. The CDR3 sequence is CASSPGQGPGYEQYF. DNA for the CDR3: TGTGCCAGCAGCCCCGGACAGGGCCCGGGCTACGAGCAGTACTTC. The full variable domain, its missing parts supplied by reference TRBV11-1 and TRBJ2-7, is EAEVAQSPRYKITEKSQAVAFWCDPISGHATLYWYRQILGQGPELLVQFQDESVVDDSQLPKDRFSAERLKGVDSTLKIQPAELGDSAMYLCASSPGQGPGYEQYFGPGTRLTVT.

The V call is TRBV7-9, the J call TRBJ1-5; D is uncertain. The CDR3 contains 15 residues. Germline CDR1 SEHNR, CDR2 FQNEAQ (reference sequence). The germline V and J ends were trimmed by 5 bases and 11 bases, with 22 bases remaining between them. The CDR3 loop reads CASSPTSESIGAQHF. For the CDR3, the DNA is TGTGCCAGCAGCCCTACTTCGGAGAGTATCGGGGCCCAGCATTTT. Variable domain in full (rest from reference TRBV7-9 and TRBJ1-5): DTGVSQNPRHKITKRGQNVTFRCDPISEHNRLYWYRQTLGQGPEFLTYFQNEAQLEKSRLLSDRFSAERPKGSFSTLEIQRTEQGDSAMYLCASSPTSESIGAQHFGDGTRLSIL.

This chain connects TRBV19 to TRBJ2-7; tentatively, D is TRBD1 or TRBD2 (7 bases each). Germline assignment: CDR1 LNHDA and CDR2 SQIVND (reference sequence). With 11 bases removed from V and 3 bases from J, the gap between germline ends came to 20 bases. CDR3 length: 14 residues. The CDR3 sequence: CASGGGGSIYEQYF. Here the CDR3 DNA reads TGTGCCTCTGGAGGGGGCGGGAGTATCTACGAGCAGTACTTC. Supplemented by reference TRBV19 and TRBJ2-7, the full variable domain reads DGGITQSPKYLFRKEGQNVTLSCEQNLNHDAMYWYRQDPGQGLRLIYYSQIVNDFQKGDIAEGYSVSREKKESFPLTVTSAQKNPTAFYLCASGGGGSIYEQYFGPGTRLTVT.

The V and J genes are TRBV6-5 and TRBJ2-5, with TRBD1 matching over 9 bases. The germline V gene encodes CDR1 MNHEY and CDR2 SVGAGI. With 0 bases clipped from V and 3 bases from J, the junction kept 2 bases outside the gene matches. The CDR3 runs to 15 residues. In nucleotides, the CDR3 is TGTGCCAGCAGTTACTCGGGGGACAGGGAAGAGACCCAGTACTTC. Translated, it gives CASSYSGDREETQYF.

The chain employs TRBV6-1 and TRBJ2-7; perhaps TRBD1 as D (5 bases). Germline CDR1 and CDR2: MNHNS and SASEGT. There are 20 residues in the CDR3. Trimming took off 1 base at V and 2 bases at J, with 27 bases between the two ends. The CDR3 here is CASSEDRRWSDSLFTYEQYF. DNA for the CDR3: TGTGCCAGCAGTGAAGACCGTCGCTGGAGTGACAGCCTTTTTACCTACGAGCAGTACTTC.

The chain recombines TRBV28 with TRBJ2-7; 11 bases map to TRBD1. Germline V gene lookup returns CDR1 MDHEN and CDR2 SYDVKM. CDR3 length: 14 residues. Trimming cost V 11 bases and J 5 bases; bases outside gene matches: 11. The CDR3 DNA reads as TGTGCCTCACGGGGACAGGGGGAGACGGACGAGCAGTACTTC. Amino acids: CASRGQGETDEQYF.

The CDR3 DNA is TGTGCCAGCAGCGTAGCCGCAAAGGCGGGGGCCACTCCTACGAACACCGGGGAGCTGTTTTTT. Protein product: CASSVAAKAGATPTNTGELFF. The chain links TRBV9 to TRBJ2-2; possible D gene TRBD2, 7 bases. This CDR3 comprises 21 residues. Germline lookup yields CDR1 SGDLS and CDR2 YYNGEE. Trimming removed 0 bases at V and 0 bases at J, with 24 bases between.

The chain is built from TRBV18 and TRBJ1-5; no reliable D call. Trimming removed 3 bases from V and 5 bases from J, with 5 bases in between. This CDR3 is built from 12 residues. Germline V CDR1 and CDR2: KGHSH, LQKENI. CDR3 sequence reads: CASSPIDQPQHF. The DNA of the CDR3 is TGTGCCAGCTCACCGATAGATCAGCCCCAGCATTTT. Complete variable domain (other parts from reference TRBV18 and TRBJ1-5): NAGVMQNPRHLVRRRGQEARLRCSPMKGHSHVYWYRQLPEEGLKFMVYLQKENIIDESGMPKERFSAEFPKEGPSILRIQQVVRGDSAAYFCASSPIDQPQHFGDGTRLSIL.

Details on this clone: The junction does not match germline at one end; this may be a read error. This CDR3 reads CASSLDSPSYEQYF. The CDR3, as DNA: TGCGCCAGCAGTTTGGACTCCCCCTCCTACGAGCAGTACTTC. V usage is TRBV5-1 and J usage is TRBJ2-7; weak D call: TRBD2 (5 bases). CDR3 length: 14 amino acids. Looked up from germline, CDR1 is SGHRS and CDR2 is YFSETQ.

The genes are TRBV7-2 and TRBJ1-1, with 9 bases aligning to TRBD1. Germline V lookup: CDR1 SGHTA, CDR2 FQGNSA. After removal of 7 bases from V and 4 bases from J, the junction contained 4 bases not matched to a gene. The CDR3 sequence is 13 residues long. DNA for the CDR3: TGTGCCAGCACCGCGGACAGGGGCACTGAAGCTTTCTTT. Translating gives CASTADRGTEAFF.

The CDR3 spells CASSLGSGQGRSGEQYF. For the CDR3, the DNA is TGTGCCAGCAGCCTTGGTTCGGGGCAGGGTCGTTCGGGGGAGCAGTACTTC. The chain links TRBV3-1 (or the pseudogene TRBV3-2) to TRBJ2-7; D possibly uses TRBD1 or TRBD2 (5 bases each). Trimming removed 4 bases at V and 7 bases at J, with 26 bases between. This CDR3 has 17 residues. CDR1 LGHDT and CDR2 YNNKEL come from the germline V gene (reference sequence).

This clone has just a few counts. The chain couples TRBV19 to TRBJ2-1; 15 nucleotides align to TRBD2. The CDR3 is 17 residues long. Per germline, CDR1 LNHDA and CDR2 SQIVND (reference sequence). Germline trimming cut 1 base from V and 8 bases from J; bases unmatched to any gene: 6. The CDR3 here is CASSIVSGLAGGDEQFF. In DNA, the CDR3 is TGTGCCAGTAGTATAGTCTCGGGACTAGCGGGGGGCGATGAGCAGTTCTTC.

The chain has TRBV2 and TRBJ2-7, with D possibly TRBD1 on 5 matching bases. V was pared by 6 bases and J by 1 base, with 10 bases between. Germline CDR1 SNHLY, CDR2 FYNNEI. This CDR3 region has 13 residues. CDR3 nucleotides: TGTGCCAGCAGCGAGCAGGGTTCCTACGAGCAGTACTTC. Protein sequence: CASSEQGSYEQYF.

This clone was counted a single time. The chain couples TRBV2 to TRBJ1-4; D gene unclear. V lost 2 bases to trimming and J lost 5 bases, with 12 bases between them. Germline values: CDR1 SNHLY, CDR2 FYNNEI. The CDR3 consists of 15 residues. Here the CDR3 reads CASSESAGWNEKLFF. The CDR3 coding sequence is TGTGCCAGCAGTGAATCGGCGGGATGGAATGAAAAACTGTTTTTT. Complete variable domain (other parts from reference TRBV2 and TRBJ1-4): EPEVTQTPSHQVTQMGQEVILRCVPISNHLYFYWYRQILGQKVEFLVSFYNNEISEKSEIFDDQFSVERPDGSNFTLKIRSTKLEDSAMYFCASSESAGWNEKLFFGSGTQLSVL.

This rearrangement joins TRBV11-2 to TRBJ2-1; D could derive from TRBD1 or TRBD2 (5 bases each). This CDR3 has 15 residues. V lost 2 bases, J lost 0 bases, and 8 bases lay in between. Germline lookup yields CDR1 SGHAT and CDR2 FQNNGV. The CDR3 sequence: CASSLWGSSYNEQFF. CDR3 nucleotide sequence: TGTGCCAGCAGCTTATGGGGGAGCTCCTACAATGAGCAGTTCTTC. Full variable domain (rest looked up from reference TRBV11-2 and TRBJ2-1): EAGVAQSPRYKIIEKRQSVAFWCNPISGHATLYWYQQILGQGPKLLIQFQNNGVVDDSQLPKDRFSAERLKGVDSTLKIQPAKLEDSAVYLCASSLWGSSYNEQFFGPGTRLTVL.

This clone has just one count. J is TRBJ1-1 and V is TRBV7-2; tentatively, D is TRBD1 (5 bases). The CDR3 extends over 14 amino acids. Trimming left V 7 bases short and J 0 bases short, with 12 bases between. The germline gives CDR1 SGHTA, CDR2 FQGNSA. For the CDR3, the DNA is TGTGCCAGCATCCCGACAGCTATGAACACTGAAGCTTTCTTT. It encodes CASIPTAMNTEAFF. The full variable domain, rest sourced from reference TRBV7-2 and TRBJ1-1, is GAGVSQSPSNKVTEKGKDVELRCDPISGHTALYWYRQSLGQGLEFLIYFQGNSAPDKSGLPSDRFSAERTGGSVSTLTIQRTQQEDSAVYLCASIPTAMNTEAFFGQGTRLTVV.

This clone appeared once. The chain employs TRBV20-1 and TRBJ2-1, with no clear D. Germline loops: CDR1 DFQATT, CDR2 SNEGSKA (reference sequence). Trimming took off 5 bases at V and 9 bases at J, with 11 bases between the two ends. This CDR3 is built from 11 residues. CDR3 nucleotide sequence: TGCAGTGCTGGGCCCTGGCGTGAGCAGTTCTTC. Protein sequence: CSAGPWREQFF.

To note about this clone: This is likely a read error, given that the CDR3 carries no conserved phenylalanine or tryptophan at its end. No DNA is shown, since the ends of the CDR3 on it are uncertain; the CDR3 is the one TCRdb lists. V gene TRBV19 combines with J gene TRBJ1-4; the table's TRBD1 call for D was not verified on the DNA. The germline CDR1 and CDR2 sequences are LNHDA and SQIVND (reference sequence). The CDR3 spans 13 residues, counting both ends. The CDR3 reads CASSIAKDRGVQG.